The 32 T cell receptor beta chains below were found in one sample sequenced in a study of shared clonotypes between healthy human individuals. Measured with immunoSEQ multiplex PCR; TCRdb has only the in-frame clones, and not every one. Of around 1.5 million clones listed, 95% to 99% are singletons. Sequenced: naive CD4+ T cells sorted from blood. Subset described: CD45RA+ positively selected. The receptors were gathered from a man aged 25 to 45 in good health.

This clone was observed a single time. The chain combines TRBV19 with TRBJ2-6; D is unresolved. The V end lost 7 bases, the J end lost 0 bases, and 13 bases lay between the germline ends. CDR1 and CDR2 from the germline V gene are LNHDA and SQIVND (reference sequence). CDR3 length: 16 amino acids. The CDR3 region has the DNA TGTGCCAGTATCCCCGGTTCTAACTCTGGGGCCAACGTCCTGACTTTC. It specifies CASIPGSNSGANVLTF.

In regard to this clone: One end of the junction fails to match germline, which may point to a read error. For the CDR3, the DNA is TGCGCCAGCAGCCAAGATCTGGCGGTCCCGGGCCGGACCTCTTTT. It yields the protein CASSQDLAVPGRTSF. The V gene is TRBV4-3, the J gene TRBJ1-1; D not resolved. The CDR3 extends over 15 amino acids. Per germline, CDR1 LGHNA and CDR2 YSLEER.

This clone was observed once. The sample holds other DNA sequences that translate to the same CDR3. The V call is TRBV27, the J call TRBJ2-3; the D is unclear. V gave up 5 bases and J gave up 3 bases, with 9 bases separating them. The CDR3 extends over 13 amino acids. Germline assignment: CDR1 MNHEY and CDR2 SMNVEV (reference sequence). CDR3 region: CASSLLGTDTQYF. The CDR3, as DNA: TGTGCCAGCAGTCTTCTGGGTACAGATACGCAGTATTTT.

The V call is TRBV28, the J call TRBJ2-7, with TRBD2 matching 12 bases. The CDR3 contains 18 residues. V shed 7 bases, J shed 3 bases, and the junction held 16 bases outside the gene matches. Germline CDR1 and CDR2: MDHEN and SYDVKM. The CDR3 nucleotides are TGTGCCAGCACCACCGACAGGGAAGGGACTAGCGGGCACTACGAGCAGTACTTC. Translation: CASTTDREGTSGHYEQYF.

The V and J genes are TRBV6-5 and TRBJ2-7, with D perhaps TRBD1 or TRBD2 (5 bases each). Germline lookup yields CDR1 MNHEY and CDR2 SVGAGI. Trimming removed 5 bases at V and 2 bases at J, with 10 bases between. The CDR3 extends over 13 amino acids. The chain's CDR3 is CASSGGRTYEQYF. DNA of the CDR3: TGTGCCAGCAGTGGGGGACGCACCTACGAGCAGTACTTC.

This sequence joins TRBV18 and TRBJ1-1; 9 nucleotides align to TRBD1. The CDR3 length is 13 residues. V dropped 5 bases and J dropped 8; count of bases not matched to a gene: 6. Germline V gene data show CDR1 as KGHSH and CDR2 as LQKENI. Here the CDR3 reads CASSTWTGDEAFF. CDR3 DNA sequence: TGTGCCAGCTCAACCTGGACAGGGGACGAAGCTTTCTTT.

CDR3 sequence reads: CANSDRGSSYEQYF. CDR3 nucleotide sequence: TGTGCCAACTCGGACAGGGGAAGCTCCTACGAGCAGTACTTC. The genes are TRBV28 and TRBJ2-7; 9 bases fit TRBD1. Germline V CDR1 and CDR2: MDHEN, SYDVKM. The CDR3 loop spans 14 amino acids. V was pared by 10 bases and J by 0 bases, with 7 bases of the junction left unmatched.

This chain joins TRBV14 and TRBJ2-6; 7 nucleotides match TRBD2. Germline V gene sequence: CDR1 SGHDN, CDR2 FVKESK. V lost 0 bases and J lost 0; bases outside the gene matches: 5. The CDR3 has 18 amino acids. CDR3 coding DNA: TGTGCCAGCAGCCAAGATGGGGGGGTGCTCTCTGGGGCCAACGTCCTGACTTTC. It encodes CASSQDGGVLSGANVLTF.

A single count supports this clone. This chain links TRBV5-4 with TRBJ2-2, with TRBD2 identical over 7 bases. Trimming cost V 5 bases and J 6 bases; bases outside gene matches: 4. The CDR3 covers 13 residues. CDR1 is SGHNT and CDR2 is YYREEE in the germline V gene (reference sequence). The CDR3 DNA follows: TGTGCCAGCAGTCCGGCGGGGGCCGGGGAGCTGTTTTTT. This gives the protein CASSPAGAGELFF. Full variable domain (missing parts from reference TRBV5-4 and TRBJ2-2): ETGVTQSPTHLIKTRGQQVTLRCSSQSGHNTVSWYQQALGQGPQFIFQYYREEENGRGNFPPRFSGLQFPNYSSELNVNALELDDSALYLCASSPAGAGELFFGEGSRLTVL.

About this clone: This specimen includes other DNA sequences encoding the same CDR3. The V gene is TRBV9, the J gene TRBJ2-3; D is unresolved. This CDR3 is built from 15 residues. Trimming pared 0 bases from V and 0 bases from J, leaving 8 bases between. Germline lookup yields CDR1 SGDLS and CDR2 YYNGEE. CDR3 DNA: TGTGCCAGCAGCGTAGGAGCTGGTAGCACAGATACGCAGTATTTT. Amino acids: CASSVGAGSTDTQYF.

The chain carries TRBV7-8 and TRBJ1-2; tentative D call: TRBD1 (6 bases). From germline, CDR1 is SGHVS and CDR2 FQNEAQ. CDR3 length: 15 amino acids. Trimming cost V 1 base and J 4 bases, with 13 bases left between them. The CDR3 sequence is CASSLDAQGPYGYTF. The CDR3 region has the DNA TGTGCCAGCAGCTTAGACGCTCAGGGGCCCTATGGCTACACCTTC.

In DNA form, the CDR3 reads TGTGCCAGCAAATCCCGGGGCCAGGGCACCTTC. Translation gives CASKSRGQGTF. The chain carries TRBV2 and TRBJ1-2; tentatively, D is TRBD1 (5 bases). Germline V gene data show CDR1 as SNHLY and CDR2 as FYNNEI. The CDR3 is 11 amino acids. V dropped 7 bases and J dropped 13 bases, with 16 bases sitting between them.

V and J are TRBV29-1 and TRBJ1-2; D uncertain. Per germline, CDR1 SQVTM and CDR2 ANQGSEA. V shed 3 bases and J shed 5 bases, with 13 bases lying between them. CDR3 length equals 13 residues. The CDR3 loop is CSVDLRGEYGYTF. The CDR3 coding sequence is TGCAGCGTTGATTTACGTGGAGAGTATGGCTACACCTTC.

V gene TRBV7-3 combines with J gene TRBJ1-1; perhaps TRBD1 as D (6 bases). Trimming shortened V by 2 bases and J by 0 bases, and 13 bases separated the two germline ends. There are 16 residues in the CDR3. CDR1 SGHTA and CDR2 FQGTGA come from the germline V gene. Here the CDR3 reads CASSLDRRGVNTEAFF. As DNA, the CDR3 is TGTGCCAGCAGCTTAGACAGGAGGGGGGTGAACACTGAAGCTTTCTTT.

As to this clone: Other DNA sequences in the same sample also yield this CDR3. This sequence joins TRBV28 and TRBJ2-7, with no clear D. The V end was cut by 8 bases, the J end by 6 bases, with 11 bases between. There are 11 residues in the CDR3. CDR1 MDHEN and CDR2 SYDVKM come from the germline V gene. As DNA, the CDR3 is TGTGCCAGCTCCCTCGTGAGCGAGCAGTACTTC. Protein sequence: CASSLVSEQYF.

The CDR3 reads CASSNNDYGYTF. In DNA, the CDR3 is TGTGCCAGCAGCAATAACGACTATGGCTACACCTTC. V and J are TRBV7-9 and TRBJ1-2, with D uncertain. CDR3 size: 12 residues. Germline lookup yields CDR1 SEHNR and CDR2 FQNEAQ (reference sequence). V gave up 5 bases and J gave up 3 bases, with 7 bases separating them. Full variable domain (rest looked up from reference TRBV7-9 and TRBJ1-2): DTGVSQNPRHKITKRGQNVTFRCDPISEHNRLYWYRQTLGQGPEFLTYFQNEAQLEKSRLLSDRFSAERPKGSFSTLEIQRTEQGDSAMYLCASSNNDYGYTFGSGTRLTVV.

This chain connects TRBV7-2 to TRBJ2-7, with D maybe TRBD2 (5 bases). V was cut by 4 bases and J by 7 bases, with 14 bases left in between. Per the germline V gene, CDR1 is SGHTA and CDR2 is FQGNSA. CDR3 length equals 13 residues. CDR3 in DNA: TGTGCCAGCAGCTACTGGGAGCGCGGGGAGCAGTACTTC. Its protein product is CASSYWERGEQYF. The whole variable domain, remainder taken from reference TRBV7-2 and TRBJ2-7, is GAGVSQSPSNKVTEKGKDVELRCDPISGHTALYWYRQSLGQGLEFLIYFQGNSAPDKSGLPSDRFSAERTGGSVSTLTIQRTQQEDSAVYLCASSYWERGEQYFGPGTRLTVT.

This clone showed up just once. CDR3 loop: CASSLMEIAYNEQFF. The CDR3 coding sequence is TGTGCCAGCAGCCTTATGGAGATCGCCTACAATGAGCAGTTCTTC. The gene calls are TRBV7-9 and TRBJ2-1; D remains ambiguous. The CDR3 loop spans 15 amino acids. CDR1 is SEHNR and CDR2 is FQNEAQ in the germline V gene (reference sequence). The V end was cut by 5 bases, the J end by 2 bases, with 13 bases between.

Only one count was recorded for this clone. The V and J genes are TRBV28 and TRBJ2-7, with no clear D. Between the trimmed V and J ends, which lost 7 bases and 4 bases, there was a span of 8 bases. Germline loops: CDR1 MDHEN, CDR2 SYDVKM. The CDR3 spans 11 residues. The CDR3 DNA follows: TGTGCCAGCACCTTCAAGTACGAGCAGTACTTC. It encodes CASTFKYEQYF.

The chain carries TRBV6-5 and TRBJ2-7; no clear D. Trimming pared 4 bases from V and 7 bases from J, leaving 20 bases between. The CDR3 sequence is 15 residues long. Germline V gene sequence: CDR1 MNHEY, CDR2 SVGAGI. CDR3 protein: CASSLQFSPWWEQYF. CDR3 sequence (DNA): TGTGCCAGCAGTTTGCAGTTTTCCCCGTGGTGGGAGCAGTACTTC.

The CDR3, as DNA: TGTGCCAGCAGTGAGCGGGACTCTCCAGATACGCAGTATTTT. Protein product: CASSERDSPDTQYF. The chain has TRBV6-1 and TRBJ2-3, with D maybe TRBD2 (6 bases). The CDR3 is 14 amino acids. The V gene lost 3 bases and the J gene lost 4 bases, with 11 bases spanning the gap. Germline assignment: CDR1 MNHNS and CDR2 SASEGT.

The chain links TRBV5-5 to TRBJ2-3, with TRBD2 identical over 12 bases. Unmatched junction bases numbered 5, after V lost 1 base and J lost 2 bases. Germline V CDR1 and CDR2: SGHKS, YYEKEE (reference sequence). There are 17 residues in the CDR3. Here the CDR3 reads CASSLFTSGGYTDTQYF. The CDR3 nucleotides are TGTGCCAGCAGCTTGTTTACTAGCGGGGGGTACACAGATACGCAGTATTTT.

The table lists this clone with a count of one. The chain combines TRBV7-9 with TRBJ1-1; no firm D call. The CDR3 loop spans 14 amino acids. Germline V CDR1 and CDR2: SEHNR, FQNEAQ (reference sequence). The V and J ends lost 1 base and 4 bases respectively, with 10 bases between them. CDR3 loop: CASSLVMEGTEAFF. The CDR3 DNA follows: TGTGCCAGCAGCTTAGTTATGGAGGGCACTGAAGCTTTCTTT.

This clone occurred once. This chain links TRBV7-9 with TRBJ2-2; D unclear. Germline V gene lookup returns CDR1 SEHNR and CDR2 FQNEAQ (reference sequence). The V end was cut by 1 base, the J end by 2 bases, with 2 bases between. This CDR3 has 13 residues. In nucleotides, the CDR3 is TGTGCCAGCAGCTTAGGTAACACCGGGGAGCTGTTTTTT. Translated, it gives CASSLGNTGELFF.

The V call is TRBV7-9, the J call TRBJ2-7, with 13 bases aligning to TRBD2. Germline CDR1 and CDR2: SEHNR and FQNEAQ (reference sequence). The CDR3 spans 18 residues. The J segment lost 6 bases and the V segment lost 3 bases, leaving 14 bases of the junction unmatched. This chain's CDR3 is CASSLPVTSGRARVEQYF. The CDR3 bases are TGTGCCAGCAGCTTGCCGGTCACTAGCGGGAGGGCCAGGGTCGAGCAGTACTTC.

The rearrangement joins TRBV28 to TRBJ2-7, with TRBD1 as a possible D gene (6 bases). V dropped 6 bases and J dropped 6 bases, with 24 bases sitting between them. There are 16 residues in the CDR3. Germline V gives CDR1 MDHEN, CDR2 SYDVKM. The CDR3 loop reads CASSSPRGTFSLEQYF. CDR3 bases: TGTGCCAGCAGCTCCCCAAGGGGGACATTTTCGCTCGAGCAGTACTTC.

This chain's CDR3 is CASSSVPLGVEQYF. The CDR3 DNA reads TGTGCCAGCAGCTCGGTCCCCCTTGGGGTCGAGCAGTACTTC. The chain links TRBV5-5 to TRBJ2-7; D unclear. This CDR3 is 14 amino acids long. Germline values: CDR1 SGHKS, CDR2 YYEKEE (reference sequence). The V and J ends lost 3 bases and 6 bases respectively, with 16 bases between them.

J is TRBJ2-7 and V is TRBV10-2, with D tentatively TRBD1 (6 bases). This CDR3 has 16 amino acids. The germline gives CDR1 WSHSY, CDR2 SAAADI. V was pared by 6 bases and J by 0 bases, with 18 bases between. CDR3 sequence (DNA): TGCGCCAGCAGCCAGCCCGGGACAAGGAGCTCCTACGAGCAGTACTTC. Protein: CASSQPGTRSSYEQYF.

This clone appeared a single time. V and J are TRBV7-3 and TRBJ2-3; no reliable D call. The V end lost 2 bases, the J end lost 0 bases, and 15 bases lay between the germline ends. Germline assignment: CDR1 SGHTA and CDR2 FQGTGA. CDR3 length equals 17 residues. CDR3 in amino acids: CASSLYGNSGSTDTQYF. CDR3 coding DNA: TGTGCCAGCAGCTTATACGGTAACTCCGGGAGCACAGATACGCAGTATTTT.

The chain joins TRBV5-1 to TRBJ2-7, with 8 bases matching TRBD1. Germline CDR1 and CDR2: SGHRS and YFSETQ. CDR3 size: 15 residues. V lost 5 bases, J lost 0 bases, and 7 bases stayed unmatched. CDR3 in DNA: TGCGCCAGCAGTCTCCGGGACAGGAGCTCCTACGAGCAGTACTTC. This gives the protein CASSLRDRSSYEQYF.

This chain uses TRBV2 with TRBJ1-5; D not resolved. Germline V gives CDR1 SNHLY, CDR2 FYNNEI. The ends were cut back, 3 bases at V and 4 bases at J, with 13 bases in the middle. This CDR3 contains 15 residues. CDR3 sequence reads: CASSDNPGGNQPQHF. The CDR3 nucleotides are TGTGCCAGCAGTGATAATCCGGGAGGAAATCAGCCCCAGCATTTT.

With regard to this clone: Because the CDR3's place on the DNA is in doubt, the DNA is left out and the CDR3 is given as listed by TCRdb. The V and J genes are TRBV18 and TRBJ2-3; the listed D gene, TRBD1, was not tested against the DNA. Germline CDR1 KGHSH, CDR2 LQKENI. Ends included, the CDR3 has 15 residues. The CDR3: CASSPFGQGTDTQYF.